This T cell receptor (beta chain) derives from a study of blood T cell repertoires in COVID-19. Produced via immunoSEQ multiplex PCR; TCRdb's table is partial and in-frame only. The sample consists of roughly 33,000 clones, 75% to 90% of them appearing once. This sequence was found in a human donor with acute or convalescent COVID-19. The donor label of this sample is uncertain. Specimen: peripheral blood.

DNA of the CDR3: TGCAGCGCCGGGGACAGGCTCAATCAGCCCCAGCATTTT. It is translated as CSAGDRLNQPQHF. The chain joins TRBV29-1 to TRBJ1-5; 8 bases agree with TRBD1. V gave up 7 bases and J gave up 3 bases; unmatched junction bases: 5. This CDR3 has 13 amino acids. Germline assignment: CDR1 SQVTM and CDR2 ANQGSEA.